This TCR beta chain is from a study of T cells after yellow fever vaccination (dated by TCRdb to between 2019 and 2020). In terms of the full investigation: The SMART-Seq v4 Ultra Low Input RNA kit was used to prepare libraries from fractions with low cell numbers. To follow T-cell clones before and after primary and booster YFV17D yellow fever vaccination, bulk TCR alpha and beta repertoires were sequenced over time. Blood samples were taken at several timepoints before and after primary and secondary immunization, and bulk PBMC replicates and cell subsets were isolated. The cohort comprised two healthy male donors, one aged 18 to 30 and one aged 30 to 40 years.

This clonotype turned up a few times. The antigen this receptor binds is unknown. No base-level quality is on record; no much larger clone is a single base apart. Looking up the germline V gene (reference sequence) yields CDR1 SGHAT and CDR2 FQDESV. V and J are truncated by 2 bases and 0 bases respectively, leaving an intervening sequence of 5 bases. The CDR3 starts with the cysteine, ends with the phenylalanine, and has 15 residues. CDR3 DNA only is kept here, 45 bases in frame from base 1. The instrument was an Illumina NovaSeq 6000. Synthesis of TCR cDNA relied on 5'RACE template switching, a step that introduced a universal primer site along with unique molecular identifiers. Priming for cDNA synthesis came from both the TCR alpha and TCR beta constant segments. Two PCR steps were used to amplify libraries, with sample barcodes and sequencing adapters being added in the second step. Libraries were sequenced on Illumina HiSeq 2500 (2x100 bp) or NovaSeq (2x150 bp). From the authors' description of their analysis: Demultiplexing of reads and collapsing into UMI consensus sequences were performed with MIGEC, and V(D)J alignment was carried out with MiXCR. Clonotypes responding to the vaccine were identified with edgeR on replicate PBMC samples, with the criteria of FDR below 0.01 and a log2 fold change above 5 up to day 15. CD4 or CD8 identity was assigned to each bulk clonotype according to whether the clonotype was present at higher abundance in the sequenced CD4 repertoire or the sequenced CD8 repertoire. TCRdb reran the public reads through fastp at Q25 and MiXCR, keeping productive beta chains. Each record represents a unique CDR3 protein, reported with the most common genes and DNA among its rows. TCRdb, rather than the study authors, made the V and J calls. The sample yields 300,000 to 350,000 distinct CDR3 sequences; 3% to 4.5% were counted once. The top ten clones comprise 20% to 25% of the sample.

Sample treatment or condition, as interpreted from the label and publication: live attenuated yellow fever vaccine strain. At each blood-draw timepoint, two biological replicates of bulk PBMCs were obtained. PBMCs were isolated from peripheral blood using a standard Ficoll-Paque protocol. TriZol was used to extract RNA from bulk PBMCs, from CD4 and CD8 fractions, and from dextramer-positive and dextramer-negative fractions. Broader findings and caveats from the paper: Because only a couple of donors were included in the study, the extent to which the findings can be generalized is limited. The secondary T-cell response was found to be weaker but faster than the primary response, with a peak reached on day 5 rather than on day 15. After the booster, most of the clones that had expanded following primary vaccination were detected again (roughly 96% of CD4 and around 87% of CD8), which suggests that memory was broadly maintained. A small fraction of clonotypes appeared in both the CD4 and CD8 compartments, likely as a result of convergent recombination. FACS-sorted repertoires could contain abundant contaminating clonotypes from the bulk population, so computational filtering was required.

This sequence originates from a man in his late teens or twenties who received the YFV17D yellow fever vaccine. The sample consisted of PBMCs, taken 5 days after the yellow fever booster vaccination. The chain couples TRBV11-1 to TRBJ1-6; there is no confident call for the D gene. The CDR3 region has the sequence CASSLTDSYNSPLHF. The nucleotide sequence is TGTGCCAGCAGCTTAACAGACTCCTATAATTCACCCCTCCACTTT.